Sequencing of this T cell receptor beta chain was carried out in a study of cytomegalovirus exposure and HLA in healthy donors. Study-level background: Early released data had tens of millions of unique TCRs, all coming from HLA-typed donors. Points from the study as a whole: Later examination showed HLA-associated TCR beta chains had greater clonal expansion than equally common others.

Details on this clone: Antigen specificity is unknown.

The PCR had 60 Vbeta and 13 Jbeta primers. The repertoire was sequenced with immunoSEQ multiplex PCR; TCRdb's copy has only in-frame clones and lacks some. Of under 130,000 clones listed, around four fifths were seen once; the top ten hold roughly 8.6%. The sequenced sample was PBMCs. The clonotype was recovered from a woman between 40 and 55 years old in good health and CMV-seropositive.

The CDR3 here is CATSRGRQGVSYEQYF. For the CDR3, the DNA is TGTGCCACCAGCAGGGGGAGACAGGGAGTCTCGTACGAGCAGTACTTC. The chain combines TRBV15 with TRBJ2-5; TRBD1 agrees at 7 bases. The J call may be incorrect, as the DNA end agrees better with TRBJ2-7. The CDR3 is 16 amino acids. Germline CDR1 is LNHNV and CDR2 is YYDKDF (reference sequence).